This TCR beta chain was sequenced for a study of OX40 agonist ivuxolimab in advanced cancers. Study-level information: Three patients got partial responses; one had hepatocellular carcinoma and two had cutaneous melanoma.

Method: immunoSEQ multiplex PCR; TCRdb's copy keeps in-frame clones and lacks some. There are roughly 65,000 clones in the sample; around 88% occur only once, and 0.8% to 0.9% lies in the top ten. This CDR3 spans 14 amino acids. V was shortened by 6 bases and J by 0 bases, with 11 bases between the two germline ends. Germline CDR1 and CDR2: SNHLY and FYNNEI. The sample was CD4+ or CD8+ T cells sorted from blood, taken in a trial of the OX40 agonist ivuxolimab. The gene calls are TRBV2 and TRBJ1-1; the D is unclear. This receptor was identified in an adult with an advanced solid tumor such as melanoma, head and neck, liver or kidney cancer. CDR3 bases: TGTGCCAGCAGCCAAGACGGGATGAACACTGAAGCTTTCTTT. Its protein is CASSQDGMNTEAFF.